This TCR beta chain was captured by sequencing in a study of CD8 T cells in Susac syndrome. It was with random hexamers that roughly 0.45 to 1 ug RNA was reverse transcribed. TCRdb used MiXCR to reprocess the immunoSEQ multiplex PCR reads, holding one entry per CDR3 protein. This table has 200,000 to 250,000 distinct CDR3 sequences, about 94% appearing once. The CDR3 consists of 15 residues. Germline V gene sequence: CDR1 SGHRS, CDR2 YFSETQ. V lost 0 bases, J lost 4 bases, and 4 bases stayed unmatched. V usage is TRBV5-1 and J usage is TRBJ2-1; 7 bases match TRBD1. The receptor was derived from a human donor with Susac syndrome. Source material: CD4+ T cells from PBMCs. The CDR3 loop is CASSLVTGSYNEQFF. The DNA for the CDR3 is TGCGCCAGCAGCTTGGTGACAGGGAGTTACAATGAGCAGTTCTTC. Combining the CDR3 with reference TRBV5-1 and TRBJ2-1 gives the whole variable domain KAGVTQTPRYLIKTRGQQVTLSCSPISGHRSVSWYQQTPGQGLQFLFEYFSETQRNKGNFPGRFSGRQFSNSRSEMNVSTLELGDSALYLCASSLVTGSYNEQFFGPGTRLTVL.